This T cell receptor (beta chain) is drawn from a study of T-cell memory formation after mild COVID-19. Study information: Largely donor-specific sequence clusters came from a couple of donors.

This clonotype was recorded only once. What it binds is unknown. CDR3 size: 13 residues. Germline V gene sequence: CDR1 SNHLY, CDR2 FYNNEI. V lost 6 bases and J lost 4; bases outside the gene matches: 5. Study-level results: Clones that shrank (day 15 to 85) were balanced CD4/CD8, whereas later expanders leaned CD4+. The main location of contracting CD4+ clones was CM and EM, and that of contracting CD8+ clones was EMRA. SARS-CoV-2 specificity was not confirmed for second-wave clones peaking on day 37.

TCRdb processed the 5' RACE reads anew with MiXCR; each CDR3 protein has one entry. The table shows about 470,000 distinct CDR3 sequences, with more than 20% occurring only once. Sequencing was done on a sample of PBMCs or a T cell subset sorted from them (not recorded which). This TCR came from an adult woman who had mild COVID-19 (a few samples of this study predate the infection). Cell type and time point are not known. This chain links TRBV2 with TRBJ2-5; 7 nucleotides line up with TRBD2. CDR3 protein: CASRQAGTETQYF. Written as DNA, the CDR3 is TGTGCCAGCAGGCAAGCGGGGACAGAGACCCAGTACTTC.